This T cell receptor (beta chain) emerged from a study of graft-versus-host responses after intestinal transplantation. Profiling relied on immunoSEQ multiplex PCR, and the TCRdb table lists in-frame clones only, not all of them. The repertoire includes about 150,000 clones, around 90% of them detected once, and roughly 0.19% sits in the top ten. A remark on this clone: As yet, its antigen is unknown.

There are 15 residues in the CDR3. The V and J ends lost 1 base and 5 bases respectively, with 15 bases between them. Germline CDR1 reads LNHDA; CDR2 reads SQIVND (reference sequence). This TCR came from a human donor who received an intestinal transplant. This material consisted of unstimulated CD4+ T cells sorted from spleen or lymph node cells, taken before intestinal transplant. The J gene is TRBJ2-7, the V gene TRBV19; maybe TRBD1 (6 bases). CDR3 bases: TGTGCCAGTAGTATAGGTCACAGGGTAGGCGACGAGCAGTACTTC. Its protein is CASSIGHRVGDEQYF.